This T cell receptor beta chain was identified in a study of CD8 T cells in Susac syndrome. CDR1 SEHNR and CDR2 FQNEAQ come from the germline V gene (reference sequence). This CDR3 is built from 12 residues. Between the trimmed V and J ends, which lost 7 bases and 6 bases, there was a span of 12 bases. The RNA, roughly 0.45 to 1 ug, was put through reverse transcription using random hexamers. An immunoSEQ multiplex PCR generated amplified TCR beta CDR3 products spanning 54 Vbeta and 13 Jbeta. One entry per CDR3 protein, called by TCRdb with MiXCR from the immunoSEQ multiplex PCR reads. The sample has about 120,000 distinct CDR3 sequences; around 94% are singletons. Negative isolation was applied to CD8+ and CD4+ T cells, and FACS enrichment was applied to TEMRA cells.

This TCR derives from a human donor in good health. V usage is TRBV7-9 and J usage is TRBJ1-2; D is undetermined. Sample: CD4+ T cells from PBMCs. CDR3 sequence: CASTLPRHGYTF. CDR3 in DNA: TGTGCCAGCACCCTCCCCCGGCATGGCTACACCTTC.